The 19 T cell receptor beta chains reported below all come from one sample, sequenced in a study of molecular identifiers for immune sequencing clone quantification. Each CDR3 protein is one row after TCRdb ran MiXCR on the PCR reads. The repertoire holds more than 10,000 distinct CDR3 sequences, around 18% seen once, with around 1.6% in the top ten. The sample taken for sequencing was naive CD8+ T cells from blood, with Jurkat cell RNA spiked in. Subset indicated: FACS-sorted CD8+CD4-CCR7+CD45RA+ naive T cells. These receptors all stem from a human donor in good health. Some libraries in this study had Jurkat cell RNA spiked in.

With regard to this clonotype: Given a much more abundant clone one base away, this may be a read error. This chain connects TRBV29-1 to TRBJ2-3, with D maybe TRBD2 (5 bases). The CDR3 runs 16 residues. The germline V gene encodes CDR1 SQVTM and CDR2 ANQGSEA. The CDR3 is CSVETLAGASTDTQRF. CDR3 in DNA: TGCAGCGTTGAGACCCTAGCCGGAGCGAGCACAGATACGCAGCGTTTT.

About this clonotype: This CDR3 is missing its conserved last phenylalanine or tryptophan, likely due to a read error. V and J are TRBV7-8 and TRBJ1-5, with 8 bases that match TRBD1. Per the germline V gene, CDR1 is SGHVS and CDR2 is FQNEAQ. This CDR3 comprises 19 residues. Losses at the gene ends were 5 bases for V and 5 bases for J; bases not matched to a gene: 20. CDR3 amino acids: CASSTASGTGIPFHQPQHS. In nucleotides, the CDR3 is TGTGCCAGCAGCACCGCATCCGGGACAGGTATTCCCTTCCATCAGCCCCAGCATTCT.

This clonotype was seen more than once but under ten times. The rearrangement joins TRBV10-1 to TRBJ2-3; 9 bases line up with TRBD2. V lost 6 bases to trimming and J lost 3 bases; unmatched junction nucleotides: 16. This CDR3 has 18 amino acids. Germline values: CDR1 WNHNN, CDR2 SYGVQD (reference sequence). The CDR3 is CASSRESSGIGRTDTQYF. Written as DNA, the CDR3 is TGCGCCAGCAGCCGCGAGTCTAGCGGGATTGGGAGGACAGATACGCAGTATTTT.

This clonotype was picked up many times. This rearrangement joins TRBV27 to TRBJ2-7; D call uncertain. This CDR3 has 14 residues. The V and J ends lost 5 bases and 6 bases respectively, with 17 bases between them. The germline V gene encodes CDR1 MNHEY and CDR2 SMNVEV (reference sequence). CDR3 nucleotides: TGTGCCAGCAGTCCCACTGTGTCCTCAAGCGAGCAGTACTTC. Translated, it gives CASSPTVSSSEQYF.

Details on this clonotype: A much more abundant neighbour one base away suggests this may be a read error. V gene TRBV3-1 combines with J gene TRBJ2-7; 7 bases are shared with TRBD1. CDR3 length: 14 residues. Germline-derived CDR1 and CDR2 are LGHDT and YNNKEL (reference sequence). CDR3 sequence reads: CASGQRDSSYEQYF. CDR3 DNA: TGTGCCAGCGGCCAAAGGGACAGTTCCTACGAGCAGTACTTC.

The sample holds many counts of this clonotype. V is TRBV3-1 and J is TRBJ2-3; 9 bases are shared with TRBD2. The germline CDR1 and CDR2 sequences are LGHDT and YNNKEL (reference sequence). J lost 6 bases, V lost 4 bases, and 11 bases had no gene match. This CDR3 spans 16 amino acids. CDR3 sequence (DNA): TGTGCCAGCAGCCCCCGGGGTAGCGGGAGCGGTGATACGCAGTATTTT. It is translated as CASSPRGSGSGDTQYF.

This clonotype is classed as medium-sized (0.01 to 0.1%). The chain recombines TRBV7-9 with TRBJ2-1; weak D call: TRBD1 (6 bases). Germline V gene sequence: CDR1 SEHNR, CDR2 FQNEAQ (reference sequence). Trimming took 5 bases from V and 7 from J, leaving 15 bases between them. CDR3 length: 14 amino acids. CDR3 sequence reads: CASSRQVSQNEQFF. CDR3 DNA: TGTGCCAGCAGCAGACAGGTATCTCAGAATGAGCAGTTCTTC.

About this clonotype itself: Being one base from a much bigger clone, this may be a read error. V usage is TRBV6-4 and J usage is TRBJ2-3, with 8 bases matching TRBD1. The germline V gene has CDR1 MRHNA and CDR2 SNTAGT. This CDR3 is built from 15 residues. This CDR3 reads CASSYSRGQGNTQYF. In DNA, the CDR3 is TGTGCCAGCAGTTACTCGAGAGGACAGGGAAATACGCAGTATTTT.

By sample share, this clonotype is medium-sized (0.01 to 0.1%). The CDR3 DNA sequence: TGTGCCAGCAGAGCGCGGGGGGACGACATTCAGTACTTC. Amino acids: CASRARGDDIQYF. The rearrangement joins TRBV3-1 to TRBJ2-4, with 8 bases identical to TRBD2. Losses at the gene ends were 6 bases for V and 8 bases for J; bases not matched to a gene: 6. Per the germline V gene, CDR1 is LGHDT and CDR2 is YNNKEL (reference sequence). The CDR3 spans 13 residues.

This clonotype was counted many times. The chain recombines TRBV24-1 with TRBJ1-3; no firm D call. This CDR3 contains 15 residues. The V gene's germline CDR1 is KGHDR and CDR2 SFDVKD. Trimming took 11 bases from V and 1 from J, leaving 17 bases between them. The CDR3 region has the DNA TGTGCCAAAAGAGCGGCGGCCCTATCTGGAAACACCATATATTTT. Translated: CAKRAAALSGNTIYF.

This clonotype was seen at least ten times. A read error may be the cause here, since a much bigger clone is one base away. The chain employs TRBV5-1 and TRBJ2-7; D unresolved. The length of the CDR3 is 15 residues. Germline loops: CDR1 SGHRS, CDR2 YFSETQ. The CDR3 DNA reads as TGCACCAGCAGCTTAAAGTTAGAAGGATTCTACGAGCAGTACTTC. It encodes CTSSLKLEGFYEQYF. Looking up the rest from reference TRBV5-1 and TRBJ2-7 gives the full variable domain: KAGVTQTPRYLIKTRGQQVTLSCSPISGHRSVSWYQQTPGQGLQFLFEYFSETQRNKGNFPGRFSGRQFSNSRSEMNVSTLELGDSALYLCTSSLKLEGFYEQYFGPGTRLTVT.

This clonotype has at least ten counts. The chain combines TRBV7-9 with TRBJ2-2; 10 bases are shared with TRBD2. Germline assignment: CDR1 SEHNR and CDR2 FQNEAQ (reference sequence). This CDR3 comprises 15 residues. V gave up 5 bases and J gave up 9 bases; unmatched junction bases: 9. The CDR3 region has the DNA TGTGCCAGCAGCCCCGGGACTAGCGTCCTCCGGGAGCTGTTTTTT. It is translated as CASSPGTSVLRELFF.

This clonotype appeared many times. The chain employs TRBV6-5 and TRBJ1-1, with D hard to call. Germline V gene sequence: CDR1 MNHEY, CDR2 SVGAGI. Trimming took 8 bases from V and 9 from J, leaving 22 bases between them. This CDR3 is built from 14 residues. The CDR3 DNA follows: TGTGCCAGCTCAAACCTACCGCCGGTTGTAAAAGCTTTCTTT. It yields the protein CASSNLPPVVKAFF.

This clonotype qualifies as medium-sized. This chain links TRBV6-2 or TRBV6-3 with TRBJ2-7; TRBD1 matches at 7 bases. Germline V lookup: CDR1 MNHEY, CDR2 SVGEGT. The CDR3 is made up of 15 amino acids. Trimming at V came to 6 bases and at J to 6 bases, leaving 14 bases not matched to a gene. The chain's CDR3 is CASSMLQGLTLEQYF. The CDR3 bases are TGTGCCAGCAGCATGCTACAGGGGTTAACCCTCGAGCAGTACTTC.

This clonotype appeared many times. This chain links TRBV28 with TRBJ2-1; 14 bases are shared with TRBD2. The CDR3 has 15 residues. CDR1 is MDHEN, CDR2 SYDVKM, per germline. V shed 6 bases and J 8 bases; nucleotides not matched to a gene: 6. CDR3 region: CASRPGTSGRDEQFF. The CDR3 DNA reads as TGTGCCAGCAGACCTGGGACTAGCGGGAGAGATGAGCAGTTCTTC.

This chain links TRBV7-2 with TRBJ2-7; D gene ambiguous. The CDR3 loop spans 14 amino acids. Per germline, CDR1 SGHTA and CDR2 FQGNSA. V shed 5 bases and J shed 7 bases, with 18 bases lying between them. The CDR3 is CASSGSSTWEEQYF. CDR3 nucleotides: TGTGCCAGCAGCGGTAGCTCGACTTGGGAAGAGCAGTACTTC. The full variable domain, its missing parts supplied by reference TRBV7-2 and TRBJ2-7, is GAGVSQSPSNKVTEKGKDVELRCDPISGHTALYWYRQSLGQGLEFLIYFQGNSAPDKSGLPSDRFSAERTGGSVSTLTIQRTQQEDSAVYLCASSGSSTWEEQYFGPGTRLTVT.

This clonotype was detected ten times or more. The chain employs TRBV4-2 and TRBJ1-1; a weak D match, TRBD1 (6 bases). Germline-derived CDR1 and CDR2 are LGHNA and YNFKEQ. The CDR3 spans 15 residues. Between the trimmed V and J ends, which lost 2 bases and 0 bases, there was a span of 10 bases. The CDR3 DNA reads TGTGCCAGCAGCCAACAACAGGGAATGAACACTGAAGCTTTCTTT. This codes for CASSQQQGMNTEAFF.

To note about this clonotype: One end of the junction varies from germline; a read error may be responsible. The CDR3 reads CGVPLASALADSQYF. The CDR3, as DNA: TGCGGCGTTCCTTTGGCGAGTGCCTTGGCAGATTCGCAGTATTTT. This sequence joins TRBV29-1 and TRBJ2-3; D call uncertain. CDR3 length equals 15 residues. Germline CDR1 SQVTM, CDR2 ANQGSEA.

In its sample, this clonotype was seen a few times. A read error may produce the germline difference seen at one junction end. CDR3 sequence reads: CASSPGLFYELYF. CDR3 DNA sequence: TGCGCCAGCAGCCCTGGACTTTTCTACGAGCTGTACTTC. The chain carries TRBV5-1 and TRBJ2-7; the D gene is possibly TRBD2 (5 bases). CDR1 SGHRS and CDR2 YFSETQ come from the germline V gene. The CDR3 has 13 residues. Looking up the rest from reference TRBV5-1 and TRBJ2-7 gives the full variable domain: KAGVTQTPRYLIKTRGQQVTLSCSPISGHRSVSWYQQTPGQGLQFLFEYFSETQRNKGNFPGRFSGRQFSNSRSEMNVSTLELGDSALYLCASSPGLFYELYFGPGTRLTVT.